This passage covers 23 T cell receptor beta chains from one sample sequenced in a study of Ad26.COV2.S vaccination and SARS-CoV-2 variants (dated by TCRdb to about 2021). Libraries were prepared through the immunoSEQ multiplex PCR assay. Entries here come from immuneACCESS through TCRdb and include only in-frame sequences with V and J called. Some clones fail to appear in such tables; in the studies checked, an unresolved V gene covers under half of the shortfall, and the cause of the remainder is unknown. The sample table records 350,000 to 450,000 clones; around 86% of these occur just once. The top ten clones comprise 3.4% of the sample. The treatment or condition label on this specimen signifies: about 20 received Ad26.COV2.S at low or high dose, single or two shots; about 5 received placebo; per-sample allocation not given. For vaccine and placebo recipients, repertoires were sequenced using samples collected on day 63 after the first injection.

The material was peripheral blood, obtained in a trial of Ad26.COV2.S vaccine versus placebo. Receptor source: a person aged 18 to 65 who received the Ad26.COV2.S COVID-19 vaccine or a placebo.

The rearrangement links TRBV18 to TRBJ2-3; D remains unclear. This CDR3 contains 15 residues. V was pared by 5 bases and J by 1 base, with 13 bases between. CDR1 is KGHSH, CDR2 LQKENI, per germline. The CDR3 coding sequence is TGTGCCAGCTCAACCAAGATATGGGGCACAGATACGCAGTATTTT. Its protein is CASSTKIWGTDTQYF.

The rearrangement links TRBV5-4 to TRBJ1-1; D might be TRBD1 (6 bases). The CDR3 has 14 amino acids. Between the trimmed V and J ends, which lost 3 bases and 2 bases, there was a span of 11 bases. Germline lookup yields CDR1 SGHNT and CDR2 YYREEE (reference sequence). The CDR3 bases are TGTGCCAGCAGCTCCCTACAGGGAAACACTGAAGCTTTCTTT. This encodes CASSSLQGNTEAFF.

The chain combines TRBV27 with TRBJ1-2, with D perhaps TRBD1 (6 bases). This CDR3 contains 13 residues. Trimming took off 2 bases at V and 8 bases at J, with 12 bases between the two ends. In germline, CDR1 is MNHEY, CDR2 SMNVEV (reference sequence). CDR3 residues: CASSLIRGRGYTF. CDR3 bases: TGTGCCAGCAGTTTAATCAGGGGACGGGGCTACACCTTC.

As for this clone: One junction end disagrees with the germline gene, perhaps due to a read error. The chain's CDR3 is CASREGTTGANVLTF. CDR3 nucleotides: TGTGCCAGCAGGGAAGGGACAACCGGGGCCAACGTCCTGACTTTC. The chain couples TRBV6-1 to TRBJ2-6, with a possible D match to TRBD1 (6 bases). CDR3 length equals 15 residues. In germline, CDR1 is MNHNS, CDR2 SASEGT.

The CDR3 spells CAWNPQGAGGYTF. CDR3 coding DNA: TGTGCCTGGAACCCACAGGGGGCGGGAGGCTACACCTTC. The J gene is TRBJ1-2, the V gene TRBV30, with 9 nucleotides matching TRBD1. The CDR3 loop spans 13 amino acids. The J segment lost 8 bases and the V segment lost 4 bases, leaving 8 bases of the junction unmatched. The germline V gene encodes CDR1 GTSNPN and CDR2 SVGIG (reference sequence).

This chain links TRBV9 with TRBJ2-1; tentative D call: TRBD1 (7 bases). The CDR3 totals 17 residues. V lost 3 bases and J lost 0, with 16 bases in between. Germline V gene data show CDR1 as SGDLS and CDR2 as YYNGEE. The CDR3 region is CASSGPHRGGSYNEQFF. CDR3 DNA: TGTGCCAGCAGCGGACCCCACAGGGGAGGCTCCTACAATGAGCAGTTCTTC.

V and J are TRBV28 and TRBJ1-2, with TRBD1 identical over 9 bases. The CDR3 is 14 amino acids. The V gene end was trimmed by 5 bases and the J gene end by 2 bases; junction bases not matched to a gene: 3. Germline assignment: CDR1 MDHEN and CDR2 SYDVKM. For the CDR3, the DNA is TGTGCCAGCAGTCCCGGGACAGGGAACTATGGCTACACCTTC. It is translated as CASSPGTGNYGYTF.

The CDR3 reads CASSSPRRGVKETQYF. In nucleotides, the CDR3 is TGTGCCAGCAGTTCACCGCGGCGGGGGGTAAAAGAGACCCAGTACTTC. The chain uses TRBV6-5 and TRBJ2-5, with 8 bases that match TRBD2. The CDR3 is 16 amino acids. CDR1 is MNHEY and CDR2 is SVGAGI in the germline V gene. The junction had 10 bases not matched to a gene; V was cut back by 4 bases and J by 3 bases.

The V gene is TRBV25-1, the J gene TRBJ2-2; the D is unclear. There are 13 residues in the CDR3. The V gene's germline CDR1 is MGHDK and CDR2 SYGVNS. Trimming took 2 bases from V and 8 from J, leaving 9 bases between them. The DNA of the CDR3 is TGTGCCAGCAGTGAACGGTCTAGAGGGGAGCTGTTTTTT. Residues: CASSERSRGELFF.

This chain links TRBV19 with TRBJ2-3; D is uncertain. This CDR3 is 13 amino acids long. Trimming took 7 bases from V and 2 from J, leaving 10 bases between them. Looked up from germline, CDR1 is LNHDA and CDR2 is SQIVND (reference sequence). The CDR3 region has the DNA TGTGCCAGTATGAACAGATTCACAGATACGCAGTATTTT. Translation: CASMNRFTDTQYF.

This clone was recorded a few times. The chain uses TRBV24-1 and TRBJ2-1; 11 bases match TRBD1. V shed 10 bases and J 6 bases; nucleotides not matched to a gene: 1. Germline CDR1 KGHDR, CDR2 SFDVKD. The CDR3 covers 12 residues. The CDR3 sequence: CATGQGVNEQFF. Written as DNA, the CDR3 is TGTGCCACGGGACAGGGGGTCAATGAGCAGTTCTTC.

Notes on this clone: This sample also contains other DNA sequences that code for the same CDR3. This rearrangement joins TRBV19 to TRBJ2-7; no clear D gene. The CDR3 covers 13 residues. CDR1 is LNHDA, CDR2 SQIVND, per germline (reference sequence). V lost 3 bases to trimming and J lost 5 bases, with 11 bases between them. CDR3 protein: CASSIAGGDEQYF. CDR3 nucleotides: TGTGCCAGTAGTATCGCCGGTGGGGACGAGCAGTACTTC.

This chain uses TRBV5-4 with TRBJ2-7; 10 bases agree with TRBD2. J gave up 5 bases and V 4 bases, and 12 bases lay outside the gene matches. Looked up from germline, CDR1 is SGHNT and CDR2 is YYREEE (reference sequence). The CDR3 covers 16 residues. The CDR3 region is CASSPEGAGGPNEQYF. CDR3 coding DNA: TGTGCCAGCAGCCCCGAGGGAGCGGGGGGGCCTAACGAGCAGTACTTC.

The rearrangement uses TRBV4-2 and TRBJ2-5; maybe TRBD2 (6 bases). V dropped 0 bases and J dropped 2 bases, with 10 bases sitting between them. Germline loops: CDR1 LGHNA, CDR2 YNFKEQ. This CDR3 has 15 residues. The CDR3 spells CASSQEGGGQETQYF. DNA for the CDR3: TGTGCCAGCAGCCAAGAAGGCGGAGGGCAAGAGACCCAGTACTTC.

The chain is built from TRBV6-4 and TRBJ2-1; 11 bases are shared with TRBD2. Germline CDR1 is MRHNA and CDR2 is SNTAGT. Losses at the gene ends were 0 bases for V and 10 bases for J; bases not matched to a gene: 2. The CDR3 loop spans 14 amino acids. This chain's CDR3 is CASSDSWTSGEQFF. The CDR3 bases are TGTGCCAGCAGTGACTCATGGACTAGCGGGGAGCAGTTCTTC.

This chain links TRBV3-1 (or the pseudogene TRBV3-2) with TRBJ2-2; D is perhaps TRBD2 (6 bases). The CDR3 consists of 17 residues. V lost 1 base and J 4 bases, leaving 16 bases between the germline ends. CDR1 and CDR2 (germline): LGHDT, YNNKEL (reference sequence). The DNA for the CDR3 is TGTGCCAGCAGCCAAGGACCGCCGGGACTTGGCACCGGGGAGCTGTTTTTT. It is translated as CASSQGPPGLGTGELFF.

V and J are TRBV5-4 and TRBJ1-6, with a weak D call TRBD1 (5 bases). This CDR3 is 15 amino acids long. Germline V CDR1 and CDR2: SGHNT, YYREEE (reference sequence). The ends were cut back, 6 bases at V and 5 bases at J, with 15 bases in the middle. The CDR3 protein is CASKAGTPNNSPLHF. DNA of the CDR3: TGTGCCAGCAAAGCCGGGACGCCAAATAATTCACCCCTCCACTTT.

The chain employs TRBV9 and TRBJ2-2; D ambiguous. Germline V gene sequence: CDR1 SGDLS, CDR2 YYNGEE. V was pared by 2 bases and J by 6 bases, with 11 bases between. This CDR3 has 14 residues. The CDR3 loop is CASSVGLGAGELFF. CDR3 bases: TGTGCCAGCAGCGTCGGGCTTGGCGCCGGGGAGCTGTTTTTT. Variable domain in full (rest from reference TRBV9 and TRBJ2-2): DSGVTQTPKHLITATGQRVTLRCSPRSGDLSVYWYQQSLDQGLQFLIQYYNGEERAKGNILERFSAQQFPDLHSELNLSSLELGDSALYFCASSVGLGAGELFFGEGSRLTVL.

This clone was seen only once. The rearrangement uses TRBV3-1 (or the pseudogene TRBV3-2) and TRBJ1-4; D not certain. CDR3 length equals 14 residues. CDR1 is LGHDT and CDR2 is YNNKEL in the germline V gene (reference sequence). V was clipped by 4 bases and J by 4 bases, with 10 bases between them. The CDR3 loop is CASSPRQSNEKLFF. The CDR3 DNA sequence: TGTGCCAGCAGCCCCCGGCAAAGTAATGAAAAACTGTTTTTT.

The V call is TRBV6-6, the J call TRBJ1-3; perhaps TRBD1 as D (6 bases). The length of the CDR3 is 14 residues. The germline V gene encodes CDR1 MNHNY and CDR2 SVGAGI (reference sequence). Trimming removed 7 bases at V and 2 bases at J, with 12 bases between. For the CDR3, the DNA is TGTGCCAGCACGGGGGGCAGAACTGGAAACACCATATATTTT. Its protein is CASTGGRTGNTIYF.

CDR3 DNA sequence: TGTGCCAGCAATTCAGGGGGCGGGAAGGCTGAAGCTTTCTTT. This gives the protein CASNSGGGKAEAFF. J is TRBJ1-1 and V is TRBV6-5; the match to TRBD1 covers 8 bases. This CDR3 has 14 residues. Trimming removed 7 bases from V and 6 bases from J; junction bases left unmatched: 10. The germline V gene encodes CDR1 MNHEY and CDR2 SVGAGI.

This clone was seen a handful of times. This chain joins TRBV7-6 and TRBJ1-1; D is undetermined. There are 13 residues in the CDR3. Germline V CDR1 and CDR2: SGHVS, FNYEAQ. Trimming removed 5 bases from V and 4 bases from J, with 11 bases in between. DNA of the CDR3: TGTGCCAGCAGCCCCAGCCCCGGCACTGAAGCTTTCTTT. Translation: CASSPSPGTEAFF.

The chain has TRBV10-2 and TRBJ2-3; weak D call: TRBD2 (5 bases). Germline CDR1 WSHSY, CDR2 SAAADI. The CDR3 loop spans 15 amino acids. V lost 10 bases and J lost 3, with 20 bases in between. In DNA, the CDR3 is TGCGCCACCCCCCGAGGGATCGGAGAAACAGATACGCAGTATTTT. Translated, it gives CATPRGIGETDTQYF.